The present TCR beta chain was sequenced within a study of CD4+ T cells in melanoma. General observations from the study: Reportedly, melanoma neoantigen-specific CD4+ T cells showed varied differentiation states. A reported correlation linked neoantigen-specific CD4+ T cells to CD8+, macrophage and B cell function.

By sample fraction, this clone is large. The antigen remains undetermined. Germline-derived CDR1 and CDR2 are MNHEY and SVGAGI. V was pared by 6 bases and J by 6 bases, with 14 bases between. The CDR3 totals 13 residues. Clones were sequenced by immunoSEQ multiplex PCR, and TCRdb holds only the in-frame ones, with some missing. There are some 10,000 clones in the sample; 65% to 70% occur only once, and more than 9.5% lies in the top ten. V gene TRBV6-5 combines with J gene TRBJ1-1; D remains unclear. Sequencing input: cells from a culture (not recorded whether cultured in vitro). The source is a human donor with melanoma. The CDR3 spells CASRSRDAAEAFF. CDR3 sequence (DNA): TGTGCCAGCAGATCGAGGGATGCAGCTGAAGCTTTCTTT.